Below are 16 T cell receptor beta chains sequenced from a single sample in a study of CD8 T cells in Susac syndrome. RNA in amounts of about 0.5 to 1 ug was reverse transcribed with random hexamers. TCRdb reprocessed the immunoSEQ multiplex PCR reads with MiXCR, giving one entry per CDR3 protein. The data contain 150,000 to 200,000 distinct CDR3 sequences, 93% of them singletons. Material for sequencing was CD4+ T cells from PBMCs. Every receptor here comes from a human donor in good health.

The V and J genes are TRBV5-6 and TRBJ2-2, with TRBD2 matching 7 bases. The CDR3 extends over 15 amino acids. CDR1 and CDR2 (germline): SGHDT, YYEEEE. V was pared by 4 bases and J by 2 bases, with 5 bases of the junction left unmatched. The CDR3 bases are TGTGCCAGCAGCCCTGGACTAGTCAACACCGGGGAGCTGTTTTTT. Translating gives CASSPGLVNTGELFF.

The V and J genes are TRBV23-1 and TRBJ2-2; possibly TRBD1 for D (5 bases). TRBV23-1 is an open reading frame whose function is uncertain. The V and J ends lost 0 bases and 3 bases respectively, with 11 bases between them. This CDR3 is 16 amino acids long. The CDR3: CASSQSIPRDTGELFF. In nucleotides, the CDR3 is TGCGCCAGCAGTCAATCGATTCCCAGGGACACCGGGGAGCTGTTTTTT.

This chain links TRBV20-1 with TRBJ1-1; D gene uncertain. Trimming removed 3 bases at V and 1 base at J, with 12 bases between. This CDR3 has 14 residues. Germline CDR1 is DFQATT and CDR2 is SNEGSKA (reference sequence). The CDR3 sequence: CSASPEVPNTEAFF. As DNA, the CDR3 is TGCAGTGCTAGCCCCGAGGTCCCGAACACTGAAGCTTTCTTT.

V gene TRBV2 combines with J gene TRBJ2-5; TRBD2 aligns across 12 bases. The trim removed 6 bases at V and 1 base at J, leaving 6 bases unmatched. The germline V gene has CDR1 SNHLY and CDR2 FYNNEI. The CDR3 spans 16 residues. The CDR3 DNA sequence: TGTGCCAGCAGGACTAGCGGGGGCCTTCGCCAAGAGACCCAGTACTTC. Its protein is CASRTSGGLRQETQYF.

This clonotype was counted a single time. For the CDR3, the DNA is TGTGCCAGCTCACAACCGACAGGTGGGGCCTACGAGCAGTACTTC. Translating gives CASSQPTGGAYEQYF. This chain joins TRBV18 and TRBJ2-7; maybe TRBD1 (6 bases). Trimming shortened V by 4 bases and J by 2 bases, and 15 bases separated the two germline ends. CDR1 and CDR2 (germline): KGHSH, LQKENI. The CDR3 has 15 residues.

This clonotype was observed once. V and J are TRBV28 and TRBJ1-1; D unclear. V was pared by 5 bases and J by 0 bases, with 13 bases between. This CDR3 is built from 15 residues. Per the germline V gene, CDR1 is MDHEN and CDR2 is SYDVKM. The DNA of the CDR3 is TGTGCCAGCAGTCCGGCTGGGCCTTTGAACACTGAAGCTTTCTTT. Protein: CASSPAGPLNTEAFF.

The rearrangement joins TRBV5-4 to TRBJ1-1; weak D call: TRBD1 (6 bases). Germline CDR1 and CDR2: SGHNT and YYREEE (reference sequence). This CDR3 is built from 16 residues. The V end was cut by 10 bases, the J end by 1 base, with 23 bases between. The CDR3 loop reads CASTIGGQGSNTEAFF. CDR3 nucleotides: TGTGCCTCCACCATTGGGGGGCAGGGGTCGAACACTGAAGCTTTCTTT.

This chain connects TRBV9 to TRBJ2-1, with D tentatively TRBD2 (6 bases). This CDR3 has 14 residues. The germline V gene encodes CDR1 SGDLS and CDR2 YYNGEE. V was cut by 0 bases and J by 7 bases, with 11 bases left in between. The chain's CDR3 is CASSVASGGNEQFF. DNA of the CDR3: TGTGCCAGCAGCGTAGCTTCCGGGGGAAATGAGCAGTTCTTC.

V gene TRBV20-1 combines with J gene TRBJ1-4, with 7 bases that match TRBD1. Germline trimming cut 2 bases from V and 7 bases from J; bases unmatched to any gene: 4. This CDR3 is built from 13 residues. Germline lookup yields CDR1 DFQATT and CDR2 SNEGSKA (reference sequence). The CDR3 DNA reads TGCAGTGCTAGAAGACAGGGCTCTGAAAAACTGTTTTTT. This sequence encodes CSARRQGSEKLFF.

This chain joins TRBV18 and TRBJ1-1; a weak D match, TRBD1 (5 bases). The germline V gene has CDR1 KGHSH and CDR2 LQKENI. This CDR3 spans 16 amino acids. V shed 2 bases and J shed 2 bases, with 15 bases lying between them. In nucleotides, the CDR3 is TGTGCCAGCTCACCATTTATCACGGGGGGTAACACTGAAGCTTTCTTT. Amino acids: CASSPFITGGNTEAFF.

This rearrangement joins TRBV12-3 or TRBV12-4 to TRBJ2-7; 9 nucleotides match TRBD1. The V gene end was trimmed by 6 bases and the J gene end by 2 bases; junction bases not matched to a gene: 5. The CDR3 consists of 14 residues. CDR3 DNA sequence: TGTGCCAGCAGGGACAGGGGTCCTACCTACGAGCAGTACTTC. This codes for CASRDRGPTYEQYF.

V gene TRBV2 combines with J gene TRBJ1-5; maybe TRBD1 (6 bases). Germline V lookup: CDR1 SNHLY, CDR2 FYNNEI. The CDR3 is made up of 15 amino acids. Deletions cut 6 bases from V and 0 bases from J, with 12 bases between. CDR3 sequence: CASSMTGLSNQPQHF. CDR3 nucleotides: TGTGCCAGCAGCATGACAGGCCTTAGCAATCAGCCCCAGCATTTT.

The chain couples TRBV7-8 to TRBJ2-1; D unresolved. V was pared by 1 base and J by 5 bases, with 6 bases between. Germline CDR1 SGHVS, CDR2 FQNEAQ. This CDR3 region has 13 residues. The CDR3 nucleotides are TGTGCCAGCAGCTTAGGGGCCAACAATGAGCAGTTCTTC. Residues: CASSLGANNEQFF.

This clonotype was observed a single time. The rearrangement uses TRBV29-1 and TRBJ2-7, with 9 positions matching TRBD1. With 4 bases clipped from V and 5 bases from J, the junction kept 9 bases outside the gene matches. CDR1 and CDR2 (germline): SQVTM, ANQGSEA. This CDR3 is 14 amino acids long. DNA of the CDR3: TGCAGCGTTGGGACCGGGACAGGGTCCCACGAGCAGTACTTC. Translated, it gives CSVGTGTGSHEQYF.

The chain carries TRBV11-2 and TRBJ2-1; 9 nucleotides agree with TRBD2. CDR1 SGHAT and CDR2 FQNNGV come from the germline V gene. Germline trimming cut 3 bases from V and 2 bases from J; bases unmatched to any gene: 2. The length of the CDR3 is 15 residues. The CDR3 DNA reads as TGTGCCAGCAGCTTTGCTAGCGGGGCCTACAATGAGCAGTTCTTC. Amino acids: CASSFASGAYNEQFF. Looking up the rest from reference TRBV11-2 and TRBJ2-1 gives the full variable domain: EAGVAQSPRYKIIEKRQSVAFWCNPISGHATLYWYQQILGQGPKLLIQFQNNGVVDDSQLPKDRFSAERLKGVDSTLKIQPAKLEDSAVYLCASSFASGAYNEQFFGPGTRLTVL.

The V and J genes are TRBV2 and TRBJ2-7, with 9 bases aligning to TRBD2. The germline V gene encodes CDR1 SNHLY and CDR2 FYNNEI. CDR3 length: 13 amino acids. Losses at the gene ends were 7 bases for V and 6 bases for J; bases not matched to a gene: 7. The CDR3 here is CASTLLAGSEQYF. Written as DNA, the CDR3 is TGTGCCAGCACACTGCTAGCGGGGAGCGAGCAGTACTTC. The full variable domain, with the rest looked up from reference TRBV2 and TRBJ2-7, is EPEVTQTPSHQVTQMGQEVILRCVPISNHLYFYWYRQILGQKVEFLVSFYNNEISEKSEIFDDQFSVERPDGSNFTLKIRSTKLEDSAMYFCASTLLAGSEQYFGPGTRLTVT.